The entry below gives a single T cell receptor (beta chain) sequence along with its context. Its antigen remains unknown. Libraries were prepared by immunoSEQ multiplex PCR; TCRdb keeps only in-frame clonotypes and omits some of them. Found here are 20,000 to 25,000 clones, 95% to 98% of them singletons; the top ten hold 0.13% to 0.15%. The data belong to a study of monozygotic twins with cystic fibrosis. Study-wide points: V usage most resembled the co-twin in 13 of 16 pairs.

This CDR3 has 13 residues. Trimming pared 4 bases from V and 3 bases from J, leaving 9 bases between. Per germline, CDR1 SEHNR and CDR2 FQNEAQ (reference sequence). Sequenced: blood. The V call is TRBV7-9, the J call TRBJ1-2, with D maybe TRBD1 (5 bases). This clonotype was obtained from a girl aged 5-17 years with cystic fibrosis. DNA for the CDR3: TGTGCCAGCAGCTCGGGACCTTACTATGGCTACACCTTC. Translation gives CASSSGPYYGYTF.